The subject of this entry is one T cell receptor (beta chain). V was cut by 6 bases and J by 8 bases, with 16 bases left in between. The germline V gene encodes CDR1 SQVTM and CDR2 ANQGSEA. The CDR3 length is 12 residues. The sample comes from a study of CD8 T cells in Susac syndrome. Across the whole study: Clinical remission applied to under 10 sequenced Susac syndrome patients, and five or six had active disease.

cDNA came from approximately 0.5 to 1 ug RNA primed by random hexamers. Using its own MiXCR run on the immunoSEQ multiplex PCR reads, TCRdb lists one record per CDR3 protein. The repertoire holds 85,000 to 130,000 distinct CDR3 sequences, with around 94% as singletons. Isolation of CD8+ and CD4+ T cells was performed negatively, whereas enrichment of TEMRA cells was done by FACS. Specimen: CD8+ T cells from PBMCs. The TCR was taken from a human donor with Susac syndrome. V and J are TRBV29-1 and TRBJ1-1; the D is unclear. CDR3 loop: CSVLDPSREAFF. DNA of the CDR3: TGCAGCGTCCTAGACCCTTCTCGAGAAGCTTTCTTT.